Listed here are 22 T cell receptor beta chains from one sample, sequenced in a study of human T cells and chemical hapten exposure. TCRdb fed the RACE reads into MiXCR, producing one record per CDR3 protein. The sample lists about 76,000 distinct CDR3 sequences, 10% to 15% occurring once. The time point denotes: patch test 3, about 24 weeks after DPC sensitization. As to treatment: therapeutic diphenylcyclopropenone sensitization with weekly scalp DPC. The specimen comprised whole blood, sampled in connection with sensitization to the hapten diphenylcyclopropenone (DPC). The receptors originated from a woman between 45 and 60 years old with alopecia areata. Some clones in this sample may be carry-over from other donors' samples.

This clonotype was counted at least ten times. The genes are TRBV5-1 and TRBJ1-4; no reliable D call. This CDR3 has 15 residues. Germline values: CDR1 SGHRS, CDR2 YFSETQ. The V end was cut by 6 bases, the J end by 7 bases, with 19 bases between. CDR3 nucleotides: TGCGCCAGCAAGGTTGACGGCACTGGAATTGAAAAACTGTTTTTT. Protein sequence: CASKVDGTGIEKLFF.

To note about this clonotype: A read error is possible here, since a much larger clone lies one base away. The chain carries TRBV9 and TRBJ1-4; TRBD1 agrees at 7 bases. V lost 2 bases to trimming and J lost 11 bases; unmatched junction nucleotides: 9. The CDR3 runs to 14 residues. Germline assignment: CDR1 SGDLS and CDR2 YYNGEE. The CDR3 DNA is TGTGCCAGCAGCGTGACCGGGACAGCTGATAAACTGTTTTTT. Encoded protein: CASSVTGTADKLFF.

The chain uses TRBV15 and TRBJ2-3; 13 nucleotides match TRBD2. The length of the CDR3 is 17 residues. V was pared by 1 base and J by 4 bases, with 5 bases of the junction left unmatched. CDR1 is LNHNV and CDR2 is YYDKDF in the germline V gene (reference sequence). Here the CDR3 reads CATSRGQGLAGADTQYF. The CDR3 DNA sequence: TGTGCCACCAGCAGAGGACAAGGACTAGCGGGAGCAGATACGCAGTATTTT.

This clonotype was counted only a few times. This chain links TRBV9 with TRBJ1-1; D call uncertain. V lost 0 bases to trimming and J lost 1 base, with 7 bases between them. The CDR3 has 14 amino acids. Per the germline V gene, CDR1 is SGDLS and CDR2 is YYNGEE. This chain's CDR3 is CASSVGLKNTEAFF. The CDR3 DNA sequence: TGTGCCAGCAGCGTAGGGCTCAAGAACACTGAAGCTTTCTTT. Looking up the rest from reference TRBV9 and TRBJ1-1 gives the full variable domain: DSGVTQTPKHLITATGQRVTLRCSPRSGDLSVYWYQQSLDQGLQFLIQYYNGEERAKGNILERFSAQQFPDLHSELNLSSLELGDSALYFCASSVGLKNTEAFFGQGTRLTVV.

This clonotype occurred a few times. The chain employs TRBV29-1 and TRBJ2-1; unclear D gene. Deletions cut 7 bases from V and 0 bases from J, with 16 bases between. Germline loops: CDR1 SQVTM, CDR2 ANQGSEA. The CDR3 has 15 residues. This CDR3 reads CSAPAWSSSYNEQFF. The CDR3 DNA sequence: TGCAGCGCCCCGGCTTGGTCGAGCTCCTACAATGAGCAGTTCTTC.

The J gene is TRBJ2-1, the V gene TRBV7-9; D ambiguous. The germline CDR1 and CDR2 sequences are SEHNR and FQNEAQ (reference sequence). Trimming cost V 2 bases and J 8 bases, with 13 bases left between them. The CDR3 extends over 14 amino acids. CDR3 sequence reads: CASSLSGPSDEQFF. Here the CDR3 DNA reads TGTGCCAGCAGCTTATCTGGGCCGAGCGATGAGCAGTTCTTC.

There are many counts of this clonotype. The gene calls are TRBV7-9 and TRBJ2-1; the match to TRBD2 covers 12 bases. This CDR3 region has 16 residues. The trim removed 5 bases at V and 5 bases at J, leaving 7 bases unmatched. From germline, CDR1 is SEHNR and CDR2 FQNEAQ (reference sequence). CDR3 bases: TGTGCCAGCAGCCCCCAGACTAGCGGGAGAAACAATGAGCAGTTCTTC. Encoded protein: CASSPQTSGRNNEQFF. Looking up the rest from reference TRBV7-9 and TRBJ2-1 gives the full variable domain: DTGVSQNPRHKITKRGQNVTFRCDPISEHNRLYWYRQTLGQGPEFLTYFQNEAQLEKSRLLSDRFSAERPKGSFSTLEIQRTEQGDSAMYLCASSPQTSGRNNEQFFGPGTRLTVL.

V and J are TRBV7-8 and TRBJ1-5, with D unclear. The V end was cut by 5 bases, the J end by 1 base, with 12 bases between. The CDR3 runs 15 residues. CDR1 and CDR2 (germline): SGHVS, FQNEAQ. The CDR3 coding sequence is TGTGCCAGCAGCGCAGACGGACGGAGCAATCAGCCCCAGCATTTT. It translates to CASSADGRSNQPQHF. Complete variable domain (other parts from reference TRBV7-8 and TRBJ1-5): GAGVSQSPRYKVAKRGQDVALRCDPISGHVSLFWYQQALGQGPEFLTYFQNEAQLDKSGLPSDRFFAERPEGSVSTLKIQRTQQEDSAVYLCASSADGRSNQPQHFGDGTRLSIL.

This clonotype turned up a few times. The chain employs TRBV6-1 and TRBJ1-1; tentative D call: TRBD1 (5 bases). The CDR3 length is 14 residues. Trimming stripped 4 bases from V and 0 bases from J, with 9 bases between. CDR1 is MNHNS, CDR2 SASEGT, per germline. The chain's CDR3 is CASSAGTVNTEAFF. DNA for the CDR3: TGTGCCAGCAGTGCCGGGACGGTGAACACTGAAGCTTTCTTT.

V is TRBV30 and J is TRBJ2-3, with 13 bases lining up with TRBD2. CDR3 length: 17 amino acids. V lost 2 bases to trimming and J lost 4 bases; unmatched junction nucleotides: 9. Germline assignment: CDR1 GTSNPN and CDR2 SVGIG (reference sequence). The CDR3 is CAWSPQRTSGRSDTQYF. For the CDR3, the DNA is TGTGCCTGGAGTCCCCAAAGGACTAGCGGGAGATCAGATACGCAGTATTTT.

The CDR3 loop reads CASSLEGTSTEAFF. CDR3 coding DNA: TGTGCCAGCAGCTTAGAGGGGACCAGCACTGAAGCTTTCTTT. The rearrangement uses TRBV7-9 and TRBJ1-1; a weak D match, TRBD1 (5 bases). The CDR3 consists of 14 residues. V dropped 1 base and J dropped 4 bases, with 10 bases sitting between them. CDR1 is SEHNR and CDR2 is FQNEAQ in the germline V gene (reference sequence). Together with reference TRBV7-9 and TRBJ1-1, the CDR3 gives the full variable domain: DTGVSQNPRHKITKRGQNVTFRCDPISEHNRLYWYRQTLGQGPEFLTYFQNEAQLEKSRLLSDRFSAERPKGSFSTLEIQRTEQGDSAMYLCASSLEGTSTEAFFGQGTRLTVV.

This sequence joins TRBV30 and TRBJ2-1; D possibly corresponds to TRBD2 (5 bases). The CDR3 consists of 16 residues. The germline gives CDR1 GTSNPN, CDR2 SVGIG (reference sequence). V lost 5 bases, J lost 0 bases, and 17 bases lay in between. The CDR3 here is CAWVGGPRSSYNEQFF. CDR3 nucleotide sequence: TGTGCCTGGGTAGGAGGCCCTAGGAGCTCCTACAATGAGCAGTTCTTC.

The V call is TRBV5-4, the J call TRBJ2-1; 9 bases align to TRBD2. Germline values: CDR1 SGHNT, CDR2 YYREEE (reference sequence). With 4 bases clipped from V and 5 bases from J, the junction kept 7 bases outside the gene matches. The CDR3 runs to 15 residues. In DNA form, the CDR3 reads TGTGCCAGCAGCCCGGGACTAGCCTCTAACAATGAGCAGTTCTTC. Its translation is CASSPGLASNNEQFF.

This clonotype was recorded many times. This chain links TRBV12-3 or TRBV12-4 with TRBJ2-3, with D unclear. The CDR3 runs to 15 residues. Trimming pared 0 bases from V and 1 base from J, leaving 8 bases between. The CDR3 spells CASSLALGRTDTQYF. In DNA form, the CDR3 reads TGTGCCAGCAGTTTAGCGCTTGGCCGCACAGATACGCAGTATTTT.

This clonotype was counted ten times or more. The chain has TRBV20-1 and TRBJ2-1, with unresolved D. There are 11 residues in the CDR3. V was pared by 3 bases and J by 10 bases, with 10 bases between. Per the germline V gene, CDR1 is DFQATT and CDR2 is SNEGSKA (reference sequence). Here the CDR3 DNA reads TGCAGTGCTAGCGTACGGGCGGAGCAGTTCTTC. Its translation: CSASVRAEQFF.

The CDR3 DNA sequence: TGCAGCGTTGAAGTGGAGGGGCAGGGCTATGGCTACACCTTC. Protein product: CSVEVEGQGYGYTF. The J gene is TRBJ1-2, the V gene TRBV29-1, with a weak D call TRBD1 (5 bases). The germline gives CDR1 SQVTM, CDR2 ANQGSEA. Trimming removed 1 base at V and 4 bases at J, with 13 bases between. This CDR3 has 14 amino acids.

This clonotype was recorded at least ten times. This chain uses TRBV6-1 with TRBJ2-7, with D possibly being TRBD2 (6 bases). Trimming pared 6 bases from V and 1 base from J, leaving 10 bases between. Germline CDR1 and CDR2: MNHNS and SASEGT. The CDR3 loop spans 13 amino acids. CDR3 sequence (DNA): TGTGCCAGCAGATGGGGGGATTCCTACGAGCAGTACTTC. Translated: CASRWGDSYEQYF.

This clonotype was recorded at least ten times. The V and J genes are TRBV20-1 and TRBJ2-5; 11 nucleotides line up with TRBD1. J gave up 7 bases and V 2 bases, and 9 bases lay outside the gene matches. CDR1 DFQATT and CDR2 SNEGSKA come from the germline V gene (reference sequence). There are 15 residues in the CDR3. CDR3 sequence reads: CSARPGQGDFGTQYF. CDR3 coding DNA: TGCAGTGCTAGACCGGGACAGGGGGATTTCGGGACCCAGTACTTC.

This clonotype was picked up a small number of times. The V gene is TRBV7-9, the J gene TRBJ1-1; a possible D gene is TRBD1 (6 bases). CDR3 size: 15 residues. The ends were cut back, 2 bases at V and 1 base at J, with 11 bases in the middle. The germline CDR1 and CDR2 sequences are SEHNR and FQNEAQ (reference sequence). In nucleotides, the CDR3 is TGTGCCAGCAGCTTATCGCAGGGGAGGAACACTGAAGCTTTCTTT. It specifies CASSLSQGRNTEAFF.

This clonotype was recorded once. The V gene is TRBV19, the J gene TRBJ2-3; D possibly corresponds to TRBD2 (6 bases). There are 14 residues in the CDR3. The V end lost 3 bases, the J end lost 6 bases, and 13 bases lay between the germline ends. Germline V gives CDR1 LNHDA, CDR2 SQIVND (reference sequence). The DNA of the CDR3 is TGTGCCAGTAGTATTCTCCGGGAGAGGGATACGCAGTATTTT. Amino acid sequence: CASSILRERDTQYF.

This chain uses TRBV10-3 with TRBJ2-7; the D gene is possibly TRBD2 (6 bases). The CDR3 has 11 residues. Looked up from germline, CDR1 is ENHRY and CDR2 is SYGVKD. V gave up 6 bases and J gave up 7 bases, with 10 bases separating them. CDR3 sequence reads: CAIRTGVEQYF. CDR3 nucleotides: TGTGCCATCAGGACGGGGGTTGAGCAGTACTTC.

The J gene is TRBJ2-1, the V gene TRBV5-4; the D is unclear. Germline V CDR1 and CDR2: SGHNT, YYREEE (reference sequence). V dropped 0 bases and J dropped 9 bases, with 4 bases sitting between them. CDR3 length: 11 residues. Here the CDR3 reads CASSLDREQFF. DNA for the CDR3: TGTGCCAGCAGCTTGGATCGTGAGCAGTTCTTC.